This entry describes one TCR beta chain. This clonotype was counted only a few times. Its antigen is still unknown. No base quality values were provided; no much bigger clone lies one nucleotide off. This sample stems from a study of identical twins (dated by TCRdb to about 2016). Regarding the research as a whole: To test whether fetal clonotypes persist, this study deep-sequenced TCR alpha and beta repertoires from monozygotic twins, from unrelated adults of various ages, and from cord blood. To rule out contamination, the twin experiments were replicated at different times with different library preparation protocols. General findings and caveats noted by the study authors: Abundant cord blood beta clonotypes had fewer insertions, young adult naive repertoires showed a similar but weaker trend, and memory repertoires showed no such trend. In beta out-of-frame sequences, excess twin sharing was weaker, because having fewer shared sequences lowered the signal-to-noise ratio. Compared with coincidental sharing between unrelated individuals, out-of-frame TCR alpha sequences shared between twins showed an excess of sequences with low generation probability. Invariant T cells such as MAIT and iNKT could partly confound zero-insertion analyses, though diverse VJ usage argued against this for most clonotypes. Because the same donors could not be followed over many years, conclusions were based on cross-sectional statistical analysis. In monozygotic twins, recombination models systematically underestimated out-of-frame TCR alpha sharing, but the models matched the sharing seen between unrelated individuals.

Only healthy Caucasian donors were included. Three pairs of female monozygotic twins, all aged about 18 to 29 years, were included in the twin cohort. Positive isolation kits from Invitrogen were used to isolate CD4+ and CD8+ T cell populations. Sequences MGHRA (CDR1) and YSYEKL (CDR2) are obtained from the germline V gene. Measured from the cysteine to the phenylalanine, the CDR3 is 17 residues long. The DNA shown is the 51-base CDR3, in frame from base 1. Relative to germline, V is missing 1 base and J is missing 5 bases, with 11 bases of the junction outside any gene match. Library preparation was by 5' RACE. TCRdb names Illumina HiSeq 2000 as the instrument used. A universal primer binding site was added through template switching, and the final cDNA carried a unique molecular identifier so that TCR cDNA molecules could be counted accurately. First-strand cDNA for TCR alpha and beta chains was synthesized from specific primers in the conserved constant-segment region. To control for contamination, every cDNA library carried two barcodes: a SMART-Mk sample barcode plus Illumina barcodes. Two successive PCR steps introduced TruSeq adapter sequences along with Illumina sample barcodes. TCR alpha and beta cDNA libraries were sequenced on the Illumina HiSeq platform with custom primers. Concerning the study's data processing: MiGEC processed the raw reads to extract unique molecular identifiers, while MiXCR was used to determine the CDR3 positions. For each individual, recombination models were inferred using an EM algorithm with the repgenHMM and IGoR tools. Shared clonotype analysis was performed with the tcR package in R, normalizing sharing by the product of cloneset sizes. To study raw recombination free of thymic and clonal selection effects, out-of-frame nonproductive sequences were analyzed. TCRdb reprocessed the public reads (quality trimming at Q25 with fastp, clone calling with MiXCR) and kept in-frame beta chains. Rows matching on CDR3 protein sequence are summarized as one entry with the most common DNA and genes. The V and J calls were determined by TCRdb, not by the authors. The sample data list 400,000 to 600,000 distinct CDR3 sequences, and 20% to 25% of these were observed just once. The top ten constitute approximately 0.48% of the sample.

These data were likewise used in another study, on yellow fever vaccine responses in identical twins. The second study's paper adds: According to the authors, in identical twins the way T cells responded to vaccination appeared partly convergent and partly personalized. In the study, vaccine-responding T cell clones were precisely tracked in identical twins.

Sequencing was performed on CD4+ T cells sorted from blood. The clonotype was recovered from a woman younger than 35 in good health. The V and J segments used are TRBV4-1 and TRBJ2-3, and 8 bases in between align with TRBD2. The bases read TGCGCCAGCAGCCAAGGCCGAGCAGCGGGGGTCGGAGATACGCAGTATTTT. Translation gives CASSQGRAAGVGDTQYF.